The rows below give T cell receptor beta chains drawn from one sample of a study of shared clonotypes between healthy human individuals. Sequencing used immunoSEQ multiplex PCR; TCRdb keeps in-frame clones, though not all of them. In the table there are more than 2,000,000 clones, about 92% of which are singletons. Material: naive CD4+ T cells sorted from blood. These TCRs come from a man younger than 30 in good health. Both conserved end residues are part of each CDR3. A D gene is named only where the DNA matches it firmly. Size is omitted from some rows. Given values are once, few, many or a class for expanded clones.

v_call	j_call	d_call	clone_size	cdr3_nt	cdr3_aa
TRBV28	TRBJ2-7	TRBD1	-	TGTGCCACCGGGACAGGGGGTACCGAGCAGTACTTC	CATGTGGTEQYF
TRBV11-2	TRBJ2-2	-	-	TGTGCCAGCAGCTTTTCGAACACCGGGGAGCTGTTTTTT	CASSFSNTGELFF
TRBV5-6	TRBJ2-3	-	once	TGTGCCAGCAGCTTGGGGGGTACAGATACGCAGTATTTT	CASSLGGTDTQYF
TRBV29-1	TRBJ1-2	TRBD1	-	TGCAGCGCACAGGGGTTTAACTATGGCTACACCTTC	CSAQGFNYGYTF
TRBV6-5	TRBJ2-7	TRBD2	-	TGTGCCATCAGTGAGTCGGGGGGATCCTACGAGCAGTACTTC	CAISESGGSYEQYF
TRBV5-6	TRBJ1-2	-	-	TGTGCCAGCAGCTGGGTTAGAGGACAGACTGGCTACACCTTC	CASSWVRGQTGYTF
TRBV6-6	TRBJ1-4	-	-	TGTGCCGGCCAAACAGGGCTCAATGAAAAACTGTTTTTT	CAGQTGLNEKLFF
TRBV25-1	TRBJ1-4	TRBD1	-	TGTGCCAGCAGTGAGGGAAGGGGGCGGGCTAATGAAAAACTGTTTTTT	CASSEGRGRANEKLFF
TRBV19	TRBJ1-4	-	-	TGTGCCAGTAGTGTTGGGACGGCAACTAATGAAAAACTGTTTTTT	CASSVGTATNEKLFF
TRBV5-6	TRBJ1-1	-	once	TGTGCCAGCAGCTTGGGGACTAAGAATATGGGGACTGAAGCTTTCTTT	CASSLGTKNMGTEAFF
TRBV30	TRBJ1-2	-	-	TGTGCCTGGAGTCAACAGAACTATGGCTACACCTTC	CAWSQQNYGYTF
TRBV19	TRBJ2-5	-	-	TGTGCCAGTAGTATAGCCTACAGGGGAGGATGGACCCAGTACTTC	CASSIAYRGGWTQYF
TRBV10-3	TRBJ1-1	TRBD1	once	TGTGCCATCAGTGAGTCGTCAGGGGGAAGTACTGAAGCTTTCTTT	CAISESSGGSTEAFF
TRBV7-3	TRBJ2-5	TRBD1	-	TGTGCCAGCAGCTTAGCGGCAGGGGGACAAGAGACCCAGTACTTC	CASSLAAGGQETQYF
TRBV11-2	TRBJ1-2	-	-	TGTGCCAGCAGCCCTAATGGCTATGGCTACACCTTC	CASSPNGYGYTF
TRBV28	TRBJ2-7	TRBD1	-	TGTGCCAGCAGTACGAGCCGACAGGGAACCTACGAGCAGTACTTC	CASSTSRQGTYEQYF
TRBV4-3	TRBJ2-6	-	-	TGCGCCAGCAGCCAGGAAGCGAATGGGGCCAACGTCCTGACTTTC	CASSQEANGANVLTF
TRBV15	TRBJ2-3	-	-	TGTGCCACCAGCAGGGAGGCGGGCAGGGTCCCAGATACGCAGTATTTT	CATSREAGRVPDTQYF
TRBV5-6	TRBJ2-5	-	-	TGTGCCAGCAGCCTCAGGGTCCAAGAGACCCAGTACTTC	CASSLRVQETQYF
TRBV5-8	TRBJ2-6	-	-	TGTGCCAGCACCCGAGACGGGGGCGCTGGGGCCAACGTCCTGACTTTC	CASTRDGGAGANVLTF
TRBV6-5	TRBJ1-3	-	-	TGTGCCAGCAGGAGAGCGGACACCATATATTTT	CASRRADTIYF
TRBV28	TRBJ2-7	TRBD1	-	TGTGCCAGCAACCCCGGGACAGCCGAGGACGAGCAGTACTTC	CASNPGTAEDEQYF
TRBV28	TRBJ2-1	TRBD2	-	TGTGCCAGCGAAACTCCGGCTAGCGGGAATAGGCAGTTCTTC	CASETPASGNRQFF
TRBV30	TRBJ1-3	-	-	TGTGCCTGGAGTGAGTCCAGACGGAGTGGAAACACCATATATTTT	CAWSESRRSGNTIYF
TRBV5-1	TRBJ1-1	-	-	TGCGCCAGCCACAACCTGGGTTCGGACACTGAAGCTTTCTTT	CASHNLGSDTEAFF
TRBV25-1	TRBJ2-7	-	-	TGTGCCAGCAGTGACAAGAACCGGGATGGGCAGTACTTC	CASSDKNRDGQYF
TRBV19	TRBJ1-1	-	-	TGTGCCAGTAGTATTGGGGATTCGAACACTGAAGCTTTCTTT	CASSIGDSNTEAFF
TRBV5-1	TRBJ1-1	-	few	TGCGCCAGCAGCTTGATCTTCGACACTGAAGCTTTCTTT	CASSLIFDTEAFF
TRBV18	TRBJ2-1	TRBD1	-	TGTGCCAGCTCACCATCGACAGGGATGGTCCAGGGTGAGCAGTTCTTC	CASSPSTGMVQGEQFF
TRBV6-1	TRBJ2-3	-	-	TGTGCCAGCAGTGAATTGAGGGGGATAGGCACAGATACGCAGTATTTT	CASSELRGIGTDTQYF
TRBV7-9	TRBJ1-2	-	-	TGTGCCAGCAGCTTAGGGTTGGCAGGAGGCTACACCTTC	CASSLGLAGGYTF
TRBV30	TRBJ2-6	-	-	TGTGCCTGGAGCCTCCTTGGACAGTGGGGAAACTCTGGGGCCAACGTCCTGACTTTC	CAWSLLGQWGNSGANVLTF
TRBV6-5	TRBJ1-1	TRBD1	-	TGTGCCAGTGTCCCCTCCGGGACAGGGAACACTGAAGCTTTCTTT	CASVPSGTGNTEAFF
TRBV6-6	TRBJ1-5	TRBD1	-	TGTGCCAGCAGTTACGGCGACAGGGCGGTCCAGCCCCAGCATTTT	CASSYGDRAVQPQHF
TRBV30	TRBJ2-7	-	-	TGTGCCTGGAGTGTACGTACTATCAAGTACTTC	CAWSVRTIKYF
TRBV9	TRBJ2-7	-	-	TGTGCCAGCAGCGTAGGCTCTATCCCCGCCTACGAGCAGTATTTC	CASSVGSIPAYEQYF
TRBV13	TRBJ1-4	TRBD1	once	TGTGCCAGCAGCTACAAGGGGGCTGGGACTAATGAAAAACTGTTTTTT	CASSYKGAGTNEKLFF
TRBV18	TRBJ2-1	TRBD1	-	TGTGCCAGCTCGGACAGGGATGAGCAGTTCTTC	CASSDRDEQFF
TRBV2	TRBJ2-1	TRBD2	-	TGTGCCAGCAGCGACCCGGGACTAGCGGGGAATGAGCAGTTCTTC	CASSDPGLAGNEQFF
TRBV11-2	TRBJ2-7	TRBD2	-	TGTGCCAGCAGCTCGCCGCCGGGGGGGATTTACGAGCAGTACTTC	CASSSPPGGIYEQYF
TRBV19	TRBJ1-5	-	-	TGTGCCAGTAGTGTCTTTGCAGGGGAAGGCAATCAGCCCCAGCATTTT	CASSVFAGEGNQPQHF
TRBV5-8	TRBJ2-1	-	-	TGTGCCAGCAGCTTGGGGACGGGGAAGCAGTTCTTC	CASSLGTGKQFF
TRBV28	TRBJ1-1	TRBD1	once	TGTGCCAGCACCCCCAACAGGGGGTCGAACACTGAAGCTTTCTTT	CASTPNRGSNTEAFF
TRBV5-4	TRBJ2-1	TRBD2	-	TGTGCCAGCAGCGAAGGTCTAGCGGGGGGGCCTGAGCAGTTCTTC	CASSEGLAGGPEQFF
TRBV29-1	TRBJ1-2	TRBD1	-	TGCAGCGTCTATCGACAGGGGCTCTATGGCTACACCTTC	CSVYRQGLYGYTF
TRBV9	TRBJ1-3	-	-	TGTGCCAGCAGCGTAGAGCTGGGCTCTGGAAACACCATATATTTT	CASSVELGSGNTIYF
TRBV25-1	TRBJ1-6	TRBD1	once	TGTGCCAGCAGTGAAGGACAGGGACGATCACCCCTCCACTTT	CASSEGQGRSPLHF
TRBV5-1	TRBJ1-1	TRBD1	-	TGCGCCAGCAGCCTACTACAGGGGCAAATGAACACTGAAGCTTTCTTT	CASSLLQGQMNTEAFF
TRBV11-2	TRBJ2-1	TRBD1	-	TGTGCCAGCAGCTTAGGGACAGGGATAAGCAATGAGCAGTTCTTC	CASSLGTGISNEQFF
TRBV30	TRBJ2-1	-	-	TGTGCCTGGAGTGTTGCGACGGGCCGTTACAATGAGCAGTTCTTC	CAWSVATGRYNEQFF